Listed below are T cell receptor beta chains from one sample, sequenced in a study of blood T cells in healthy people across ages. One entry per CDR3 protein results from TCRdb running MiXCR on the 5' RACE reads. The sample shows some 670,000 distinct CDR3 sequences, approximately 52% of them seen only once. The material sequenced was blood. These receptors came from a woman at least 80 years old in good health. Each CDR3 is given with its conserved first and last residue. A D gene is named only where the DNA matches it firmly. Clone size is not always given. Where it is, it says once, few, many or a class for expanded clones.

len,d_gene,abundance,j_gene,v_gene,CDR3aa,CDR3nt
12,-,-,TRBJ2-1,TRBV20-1,CSARKGQETQFF,TGCAGTGCTAGGAAGGGGCAAGAGACCCAGTTCTTC
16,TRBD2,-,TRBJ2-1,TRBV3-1,CASSPSTSGRRNEQFF,TGTGCCAGCAGCCCTTCGACTAGCGGGAGGAGAAATGAGCAGTTCTTC
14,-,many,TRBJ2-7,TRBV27,CASSLSGPRYEQYF,TGTGCCAGCAGTTTATCTGGGCCCCGCTACGAGCAGTACTTC
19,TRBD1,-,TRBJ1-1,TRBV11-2,CASSLRRLGTGAENTEAFF,TGTGCCAGCAGCTTGCGTCGGTTAGGGACAGGGGCAGAGAACACTGAAGCTTTCTTT
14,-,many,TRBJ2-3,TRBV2,CASPSGGYTDTQYF,TGTGCCAGCCCATCAGGGGGGTACACAGATACGCAGTATTTT
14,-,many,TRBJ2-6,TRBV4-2,CASSSGQGANVLTF,TGTGCCAGCAGCTCGGGTCAAGGGGCCAACGTCCTGACTTTC
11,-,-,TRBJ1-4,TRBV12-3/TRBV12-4,CASSSEEKPFF,TGTGCCAGCAGTTCTGAGGAAAAACCGTTTTTT
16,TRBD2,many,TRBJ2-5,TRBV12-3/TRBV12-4,CASSLLAGGIVETQYF,TGTGCCAGCAGTTTGCTAGCGGGGGGTATAGTGGAGACCCAGTACTTC
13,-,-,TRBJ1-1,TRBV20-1,CSAREQINTEAFF,TGCAGTGCTAGAGAACAGATAAACACTGAAGCTTTCTTT
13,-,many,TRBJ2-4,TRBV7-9,CASSLTGQGIQYF,TGTGCCAGCAGCCTCACGGGACAAGGCATTCAGTACTTC
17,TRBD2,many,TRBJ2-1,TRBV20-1,CSAITSGRWGSYNEQFF,TGCAGTGCCATAACTAGCGGGAGATGGGGCTCCTACAATGAGCAGTTCTTC
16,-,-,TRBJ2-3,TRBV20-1,CSARAIGGPSTDTQYF,TGCAGTGCTAGAGCGATCGGGGGACCTAGCACAGATACGCAGTATTTT
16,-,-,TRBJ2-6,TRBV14,CASSQAGSSGANVLTF,TGTGCCAGCAGCCAAGCTGGGTCGTCTGGGGCCAACGTCCTGACTTTC
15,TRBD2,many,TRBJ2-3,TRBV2,CASSGERGSTDTQYF,TGTGCCAGCAGTGGGGAGCGGGGGAGCACAGATACGCAGTATTTT
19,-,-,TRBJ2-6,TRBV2,CASSEQRDTWDRWANVLTF,TGTGCCAGCAGTGAACAGAGGGACACTTGGGACCGCTGGGCCAACGTCCTGACTTTC
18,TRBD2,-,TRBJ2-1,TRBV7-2,CASSFGLAGGSSYNEQFF,TGTGCCAGCAGCTTCGGACTAGCGGGAGGGAGCTCCTACAATGAGCAGTTCTTC
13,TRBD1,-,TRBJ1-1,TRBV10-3,CAISDPDRGKAFF,TGTGCCATCTCGGATCCGGACAGGGGGAAGGCTTTCTTT
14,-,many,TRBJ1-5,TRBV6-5,CASSPWLDNQPQHF,TGTGCCAGCAGTCCTTGGCTCGACAATCAGCCCCAGCATTTT
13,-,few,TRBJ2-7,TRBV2,CASSEADSYEQYF,TGTGCCAGCAGTGAAGCGGACAGCTACGAGCAGTACTTC
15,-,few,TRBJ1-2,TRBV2,CASSDFRVRNYGYTF,TGTGCCAGCAGCGATTTTCGGGTGAGAAACTATGGCTACACCTTC
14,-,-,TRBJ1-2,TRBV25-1,CASSDLTGGIGYTF,TGTGCCAGCAGCGACCTGACAGGAGGGATCGGCTACACCTTC
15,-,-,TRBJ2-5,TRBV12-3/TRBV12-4,CASSLSGDKGETQYF,TGTGCCAGCAGTCTTTCAGGGGATAAAGGAGAGACCCAGTACTTC
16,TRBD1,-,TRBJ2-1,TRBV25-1,CATRGAGQGAYNEQFF,TGTGCCACCAGAGGAGCGGGACAGGGGGCCTACAATGAGCAGTTCTTC
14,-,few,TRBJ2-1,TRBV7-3,CASSPKGGGNEQFF,TGTGCCAGCAGCCCGAAAGGGGGAGGCAATGAGCAGTTCTTC
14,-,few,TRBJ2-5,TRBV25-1,CASRIGGPGETQYF,TGTGCCAGCAGAATCGGGGGCCCGGGGGAGACCCAGTACTTC
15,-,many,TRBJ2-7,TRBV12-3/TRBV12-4,CASRSQGQGTYEQYF,TGTGCCAGCAGATCTCAAGGGCAAGGGACCTACGAGCAGTACTTC
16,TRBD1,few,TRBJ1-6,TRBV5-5,CASSLGPDRANSPLHF,TGTGCCAGCAGCTTGGGTCCGGACAGGGCTAATTCACCCCTCCACTTT
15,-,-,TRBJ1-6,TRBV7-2,CASSIVTDSNSPLHF,TGTGCCAGCAGCATAGTTACCGACAGTAATTCACCCCTCCACTTT
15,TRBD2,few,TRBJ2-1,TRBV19,CASSIGTSGYNEQFF,TGTGCCAGTAGTATAGGGACTAGCGGCTACAATGAGCAGTTCTTC
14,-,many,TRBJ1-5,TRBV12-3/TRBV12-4,CASSLGGPDQPQHF,TGTGCCAGCAGTTTAGGAGGGCCCGATCAGCCCCAGCATTTT
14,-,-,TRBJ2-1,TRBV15,CATSRGNGADEQFF,TGTGCCACCAGCAGAGGGAATGGGGCCGATGAGCAGTTCTTC
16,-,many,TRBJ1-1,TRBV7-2,CASSLNWRSGNTEAFF,TGTGCCAGCAGCTTAAATTGGAGGAGTGGGAACACTGAAGCTTTCTTT
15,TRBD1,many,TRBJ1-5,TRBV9,CASSVGGQGNQPQHF,TGTGCCAGCAGCGTAGGTGGACAGGGTAATCAGCCCCAGCATTTT
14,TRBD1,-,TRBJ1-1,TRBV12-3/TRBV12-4,CASSPRGRRTEAFF,TGTGCCAGCAGCCCCAGGGGGCGCAGAACTGAAGCTTTCTTT
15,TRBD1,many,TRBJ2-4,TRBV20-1,CSASSGQEIKNIQYF,TGCAGTGCTTCTTCGGGACAGGAAATCAAAAACATTCAGTACTTC
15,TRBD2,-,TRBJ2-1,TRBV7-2,CASSLDFGRANEQFF,TGTGCCAGCAGCTTAGACTTCGGGAGGGCCAATGAGCAGTTCTTC
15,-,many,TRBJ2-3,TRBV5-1,CASSLWDGRADTQYF,TGCGCCAGCAGCTTGTGGGATGGTCGGGCAGATACGCAGTATTTT
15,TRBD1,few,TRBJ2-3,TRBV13,CASSSRTGTADTQYF,TGTGCCAGCAGCTCCCGGACAGGGACGGCAGATACGCAGTATTTT
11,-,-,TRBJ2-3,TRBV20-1,CSARKADTQYF,TGCAGTGCTCGAAAGGCAGATACGCAGTATTTT
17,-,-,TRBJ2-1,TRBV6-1,CASSEEHGGNSYNEQFF,TGTGCCAGCAGTGAAGAACATGGGGGTAACTCCTACAATGAGCAGTTCTTC
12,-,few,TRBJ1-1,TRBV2,CASGLGNTEAFF,TGTGCCAGCGGCCTGGGGAACACTGAAGCTTTCTTT
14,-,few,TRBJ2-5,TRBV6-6,CASSYRREQETQYF,TGTGCCAGCAGTTACCGACGCGAACAAGAGACCCAGTACTTC
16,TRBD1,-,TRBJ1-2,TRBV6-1,CASSDRTGTSNYGYTF,TGTGCCAGCAGTGACCGGACAGGCACCTCTAACTATGGCTACACCTTC
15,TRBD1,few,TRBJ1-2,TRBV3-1,CASSLSRDRGMDYTF,TGTGCCAGCAGCCTTTCACGGGACAGAGGTATGGACTACACCTTC